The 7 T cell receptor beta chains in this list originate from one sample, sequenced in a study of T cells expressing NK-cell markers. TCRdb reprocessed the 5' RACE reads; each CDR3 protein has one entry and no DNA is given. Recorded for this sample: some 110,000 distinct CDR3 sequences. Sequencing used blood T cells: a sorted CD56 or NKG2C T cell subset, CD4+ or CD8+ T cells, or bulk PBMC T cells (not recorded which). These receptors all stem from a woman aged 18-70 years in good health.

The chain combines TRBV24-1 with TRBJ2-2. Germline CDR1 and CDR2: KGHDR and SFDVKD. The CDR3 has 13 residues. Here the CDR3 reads CATSDLQAGELFF.

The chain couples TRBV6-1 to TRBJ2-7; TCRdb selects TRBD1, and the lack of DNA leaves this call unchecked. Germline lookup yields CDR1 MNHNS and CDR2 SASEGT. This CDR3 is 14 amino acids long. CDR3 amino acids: CASSTTTGVGEQYF.

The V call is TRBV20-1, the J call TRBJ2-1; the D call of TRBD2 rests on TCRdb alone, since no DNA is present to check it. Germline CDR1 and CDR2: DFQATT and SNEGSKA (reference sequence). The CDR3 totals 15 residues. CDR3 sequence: CSARVREGLSNEQFF.

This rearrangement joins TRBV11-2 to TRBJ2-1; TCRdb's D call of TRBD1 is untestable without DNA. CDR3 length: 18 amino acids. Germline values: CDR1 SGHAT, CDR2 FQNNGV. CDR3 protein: CASSFQEIGADSYNEQFF.

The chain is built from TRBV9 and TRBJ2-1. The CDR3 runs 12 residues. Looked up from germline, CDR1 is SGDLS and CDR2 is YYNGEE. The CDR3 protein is CASSVGFNEQFF.

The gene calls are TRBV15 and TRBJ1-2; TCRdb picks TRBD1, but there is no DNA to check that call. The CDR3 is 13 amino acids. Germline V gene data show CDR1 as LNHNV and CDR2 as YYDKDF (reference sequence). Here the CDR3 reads CATQAGTGGKDTF.

Here the CDR3 reads CASSAIGQRQPQHF. V usage is TRBV12-3 or TRBV12-4 and J usage is TRBJ1-5; without DNA, the TCRdb call of TRBD1 cannot be checked. The CDR3 consists of 14 residues.